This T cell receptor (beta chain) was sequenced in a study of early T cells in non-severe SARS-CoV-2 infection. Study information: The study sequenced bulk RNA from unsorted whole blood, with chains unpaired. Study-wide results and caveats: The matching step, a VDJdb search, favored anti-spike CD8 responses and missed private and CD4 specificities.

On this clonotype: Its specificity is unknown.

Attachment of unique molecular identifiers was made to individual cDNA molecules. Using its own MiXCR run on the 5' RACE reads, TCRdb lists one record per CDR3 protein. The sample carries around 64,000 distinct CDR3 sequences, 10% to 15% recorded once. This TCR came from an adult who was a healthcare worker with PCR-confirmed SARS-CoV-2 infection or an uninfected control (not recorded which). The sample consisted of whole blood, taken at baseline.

The CDR3 region is CASSFRTSEDEQYF. The CDR3 DNA reads TGTGCCAGCAGCTTTCGGACTAGCGAGGACGAGCAGTACTTC. V usage is TRBV7-8 and J usage is TRBJ2-7; 9 nucleotides align to TRBD2. The CDR3 loop spans 14 amino acids. Germline V gene lookup returns CDR1 SGHVS and CDR2 FQNEAQ. V was clipped by 3 bases and J by 5 bases; unmatched bases: 5. Complete variable domain (other parts from reference TRBV7-8 and TRBJ2-7): GAGVSQSPRYKVAKRGQDVALRCDPISGHVSLFWYQQALGQGPEFLTYFQNEAQLDKSGLPSDRFFAERPEGSVSTLKIQRTQQEDSAVYLCASSFRTSEDEQYFGPGTRLTVT.